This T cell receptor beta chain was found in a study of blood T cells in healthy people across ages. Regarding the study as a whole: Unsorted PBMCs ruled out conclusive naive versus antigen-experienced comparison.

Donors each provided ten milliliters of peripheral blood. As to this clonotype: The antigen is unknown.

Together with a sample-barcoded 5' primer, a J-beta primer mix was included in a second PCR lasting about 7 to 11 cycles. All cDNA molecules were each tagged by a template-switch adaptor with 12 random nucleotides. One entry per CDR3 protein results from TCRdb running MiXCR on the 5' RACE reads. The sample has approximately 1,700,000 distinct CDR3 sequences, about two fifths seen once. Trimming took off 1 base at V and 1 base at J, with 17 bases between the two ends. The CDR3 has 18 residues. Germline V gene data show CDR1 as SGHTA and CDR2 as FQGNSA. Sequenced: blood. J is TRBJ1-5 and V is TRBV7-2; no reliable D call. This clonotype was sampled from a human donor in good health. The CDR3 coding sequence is TGTGCCAGCAGCTTAGAATTGGCGCTTACGGGGAGCAATCAGCCCCAGCATTTT. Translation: CASSLELALTGSNQPQHF.